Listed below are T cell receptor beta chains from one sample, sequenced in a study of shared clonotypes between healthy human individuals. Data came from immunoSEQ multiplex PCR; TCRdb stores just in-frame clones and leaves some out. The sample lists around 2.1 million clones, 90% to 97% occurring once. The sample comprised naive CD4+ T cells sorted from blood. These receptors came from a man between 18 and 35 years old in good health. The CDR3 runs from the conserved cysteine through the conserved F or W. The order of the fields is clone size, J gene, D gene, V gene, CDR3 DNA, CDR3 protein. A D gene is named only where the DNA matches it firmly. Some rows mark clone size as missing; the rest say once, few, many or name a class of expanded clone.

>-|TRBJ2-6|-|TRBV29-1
TGCAGCGCGTTAGGACAAAGCAACGTCCTGACTTTC
CSALGQSNVLTF
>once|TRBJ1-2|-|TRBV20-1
TGCAGTGCCGGACACTTCTATGGCTACACCTTC
CSAGHFYGYTF
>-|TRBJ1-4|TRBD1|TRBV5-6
TGTGCCAGCAGCTTACAGGGGACTAATGAAAAACTGTTTTTT
CASSLQGTNEKLFF
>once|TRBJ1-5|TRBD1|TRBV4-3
TGCGCCAGCAGCCAGGAGACAGGGGGAAATCAGCCCCAGCATTTT
CASSQETGGNQPQHF
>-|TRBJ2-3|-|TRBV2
TGTGCCAGCAGTGAAGCGGCGGCGCAGAGCACAGATACGCAGTATTTT
CASSEAAAQSTDTQYF
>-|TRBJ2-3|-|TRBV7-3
TGTGCCAGCAGCCAAAGCAGCACAGATACGCAGTATTTT
CASSQSSTDTQYF
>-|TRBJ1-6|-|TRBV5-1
TGCGCCAGCAGCTTGGGGGGAAAGGATTCACCCCTCCACTTT
CASSLGGKDSPLHF
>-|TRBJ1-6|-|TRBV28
TGTGCCAGCAGTTCGGAAAGTCTGAGGGCACCCCTCCACTTT
CASSSESLRAPLHF
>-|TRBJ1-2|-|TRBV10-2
TGCGCCAGCAGTGCGGAAAACTATGGCTACACCTTC
CASSAENYGYTF
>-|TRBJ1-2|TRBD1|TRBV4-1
TGCGCCAGCAGCCAAACGACGGGACAGGGGATCAGGGATTATGGCTACACCTTC
CASSQTTGQGIRDYGYTF
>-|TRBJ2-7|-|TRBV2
TGTGCCAGCAGTGGCGTAGGCTCCTACGAGCAGTACTTC
CASSGVGSYEQYF
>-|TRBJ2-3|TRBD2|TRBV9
TGTGCCAGCAGCGTTACTAGCGGCTCCAGCCCAGATACGCAGTATTTT
CASSVTSGSSPDTQYF
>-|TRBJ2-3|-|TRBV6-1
TGTGCCAGCACCCCTACTAGAGGCACAGATACGCAGTATTTT
CASTPTRGTDTQYF
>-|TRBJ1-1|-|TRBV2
TGTGCCAGCATCAGGTATTGGGACACTGAAGCTTTCTTT
CASIRYWDTEAFF
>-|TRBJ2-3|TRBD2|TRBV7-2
TGTGCCAGCAGCCTTACTAGCGGTCCAGATACGCAGTATTTT
CASSLTSGPDTQYF
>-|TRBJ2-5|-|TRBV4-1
TGCGCCAGCAGCCCCATTCTCAGCAGGGAGACCCAGTACTTC
CASSPILSRETQYF
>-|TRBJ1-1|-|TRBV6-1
TGTGCCAGCAGTGAATTTGGGGGGAAGACTGAAGCTTTCTTT
CASSEFGGKTEAFF
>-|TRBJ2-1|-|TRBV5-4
TGTGCCAGCAGCTTGGTGGGTAGCAACTACAATGAGCAGTTCTTC
CASSLVGSNYNEQFF
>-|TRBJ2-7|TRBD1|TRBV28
TGTGCCAGCAGTTCTCCCGGGACAGGGGTCTACGAGCAGTACTTC
CASSSPGTGVYEQYF
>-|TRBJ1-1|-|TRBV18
TGTGCCAGCTCTCCCTCTCAGAACACTGAAGCTTTCTTT
CASSPSQNTEAFF
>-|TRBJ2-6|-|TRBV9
TGTGCCAGCAGCGGACGGGAGCTCGGGTCTGGGGCCAACGTCCTGACTTTC
CASSGRELGSGANVLTF
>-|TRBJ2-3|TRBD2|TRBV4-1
TGCGCCAGCAGCCTTAGACCCTCTAGCGGGATCACAGATACGCAGTATTTT
CASSLRPSSGITDTQYF
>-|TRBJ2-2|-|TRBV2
TGTGCCAGCACCGAGGTGAACACCGGGGAGCTGTTTTTT
CASTEVNTGELFF
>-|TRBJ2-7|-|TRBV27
TGTGCCAGCAGTTTTCTGACAGGCACCTACGAGCAGTACTTC
CASSFLTGTYEQYF
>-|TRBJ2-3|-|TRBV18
TGTGCCAGCTCACCACCGGAACTTGGGACAGATACGCAGTATTTT
CASSPPELGTDTQYF
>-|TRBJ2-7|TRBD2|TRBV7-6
TGTGCCAGCAGCTTACTCAGCGGGAGCACCTACGAGCAGTACTTC
CASSLLSGSTYEQYF
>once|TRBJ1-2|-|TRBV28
TGTGCCAGCAGTTTATCGGAACAGCTAACCTCCTATGGCTACACCTTC
CASSLSEQLTSYGYTF
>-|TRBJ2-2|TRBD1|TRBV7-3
TGTGCCAGCAGCCCCGGGACAGGGTTGGTTCTGGACACCGGGGAGCTGTTTTTT
CASSPGTGLVLDTGELFF
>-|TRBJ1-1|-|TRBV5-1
TGCGCCAGCAGCTTTCGGGAGAAGAACACTGAAGCTTTCTTT
CASSFREKNTEAFF
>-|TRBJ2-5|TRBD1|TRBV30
TGTGCCTGGCGGCATTCAGGGGGCCAAGAGACCCAGTACTTC
CAWRHSGGQETQYF
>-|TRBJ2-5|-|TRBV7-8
TGTGCCAGCAGCTCATGGACAGACCAAGAGACCCAGTACTTC
CASSSWTDQETQYF
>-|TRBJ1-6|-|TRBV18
TGTGCCAGCTCGCAAAATGGGGGGGGAAATAATTCACCCCTCCACTTT
CASSQNGGGNNSPLHF
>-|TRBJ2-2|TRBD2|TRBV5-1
TGCGCCAGCAGCTCCAGACTAGCGGGAGAGCCCGGGGAGCTGTTTTTT
CASSSRLAGEPGELFF
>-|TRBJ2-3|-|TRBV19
TGTGCCAGTAGTTCCCTAGGGGCGTCGGCCCCTACTAGCACAGATACGCAGTATTTT
CASSSLGASAPTSTDTQYF